Listed here is a single T cell receptor beta chain. The antigen it binds to is not known. No quality values exist for individual bases; no much larger clone is one base distant. Whole blood was collected in K2EDTA tubes by collaborating institutions according to the institutions' own protocols. For TCRbeta analysis, collaborators shipped samples as frozen whole blood, isolated PBMCs, or DNA extracted from either of those sample types. Reading the germline V gene (reference sequence) gives CDR1 GTSNPN and CDR2 SVGIG. Between the V and J ends, shortened by 3 bases and 8 bases respectively, the junction contains 19 bases. The CDR3 covers 14 residues, taking in both the cysteine and the phenylalanine. Only the CDR3 part of the read is kept: 42 bases, read in frame from the first base. These data are taken from a study of blood T cell repertoires in COVID-19 (dated by TCRdb to 2020 to 2021). Some background on the complete study: Samples from collaborators originated in the United States, Italy and Spain and spanned both the acute and convalescent phases of COVID-19. Samples were obtained from the ongoing ImmuneRACE study (first 160 participants) and from over 1,000 subjects provided by 6 global collaborators. Sample metadata almost always included a de-identified subject ID, COVID-19 status, age in years and sex. The material from the prospective study consisted of cDNA or gDNA derived from T cells, B-cell-depleted T cells, or PBMCs. Subjects who had been exposed to COVID-19, were actively infected with it, or had recovered from it provided the deeply sampled blood TCRbeta repertoires that made up the dataset. Where available, HLA class I and class II types were taken from metadata supplied by the sample provider and were not determined by assay-based typing. The repertoires were released in a freely available public database intended as a resource for research on the immune response to SARS-CoV-2.

Study-wide findings and limitations: Clinical and demographic metadata were provided uncurated, with the amount varying by source and participant.

The immunoSEQ Assay, a bias-controlled multiplex PCR, was used to amplify TCRbeta CDR3 regions from genomic DNA. For the original study's pipeline: The number of nucleated cells in each sample was estimated from the amplification of reference gene primers within the assay. Sequence reads were collapsed and filtered to measure the absolute abundance of every unique TCRbeta CDR3 rearrangement. For each sample, productive Simpson clonality was calculated as the square root of Simpson's diversity index across productive rearrangements. This is the immuneACCESS table as TCRdb keeps it, with only in-frame sequences that have V and J called. A part of the clones is gone; compared with another copy, unresolved V genes explain less than half, and the rest is unexplained. V and J calls and clone size are as listed in that table; D and trimming were resolved from the DNA. The sample has 150,000 to 200,000 clones on record, about 79% of them singletons. About 28% of the sample is taken by the ten largest.

The clonotype comes from a woman in her 70s with acute or convalescent COVID-19. Sequenced sample: peripheral blood. The rearrangement joined TRBV30 to TRBJ1-1, and the D gene may be TRBD1, 6 bases matching. CDR3 reads: CAWRGPHRELEAFF. The DNA sequence follows: TGTGCCTGGAGGGGTCCCCACAGGGAATTAGAAGCTTTCTTT.